These 31 T cell receptor beta chains were all obtained from the same sample, sequenced in a study of T cell responses to AZD1222 COVID-19 vaccine. Produced via immunoSEQ multiplex PCR; TCRdb's table is partial and in-frame only. The sample carries some 130,000 clones, just under 95% recorded once. The starting material was peripheral blood, obtained 28 days after the second AZD1222 dose. These TCRs come from an adult who received the AZD1222 COVID-19 vaccine.

This chain links TRBV18 with TRBJ1-3, with D possibly matching TRBD1 (5 bases). Germline values: CDR1 KGHSH, CDR2 LQKENI. This CDR3 has 13 residues. V lost 3 bases and J 8 bases, leaving 11 bases between the germline ends. The CDR3 sequence: CASSPGQRDTIYF. The CDR3, as DNA: TGTGCCAGCTCACCGGGGCAGCGCGACACCATATATTTT.

The chain recombines TRBV5-4 with TRBJ1-1, with D uncertain. Germline values: CDR1 SGHNT, CDR2 YYREEE (reference sequence). V dropped 0 bases and J dropped 0 bases, with 9 bases sitting between them. CDR3 length: 15 amino acids. As DNA, the CDR3 is TGTGCCAGCAGCTTGGTTGGTCGGATGAACACTGAAGCTTTCTTT. Residues: CASSLVGRMNTEAFF.

The chain is built from TRBV5-1 and TRBJ1-4, with 7 bases identical to TRBD1. J was trimmed by 6 bases and V by 3 bases; bases with no gene match: 5. Germline V gene sequence: CDR1 SGHRS, CDR2 YFSETQ. The CDR3 length is 14 residues. CDR3 amino acids: CASSSDRRHEKLFF. CDR3 bases: TGCGCCAGCAGCTCGGACAGGCGTCATGAAAAACTGTTTTTT.

The chain carries TRBV28 and TRBJ1-1; D is perhaps TRBD1 (6 bases). Trimming took off 5 bases at V and 3 bases at J, with 13 bases between the two ends. This CDR3 region has 14 residues. Per the germline V gene, CDR1 is MDHEN and CDR2 is SYDVKM. CDR3 protein: CASSVQGRDTEAFF. The CDR3 coding sequence is TGTGCCAGCAGTGTCCAGGGGAGGGACACTGAAGCTTTCTTT.

J is TRBJ2-3 and V is TRBV6-2 or TRBV6-3; D not certain. Germline V gives CDR1 MNHEY, CDR2 SVGEGT. The germline V and J ends were trimmed by 4 bases and 3 bases, with 20 bases remaining between them. This CDR3 contains 17 residues. The CDR3 spells CASSSAILRIGTDTQYF. The DNA for the CDR3 is TGTGCCAGCAGTTCCGCCATACTACGAATAGGTACAGATACGCAGTATTTT.

This chain joins TRBV19 and TRBJ1-5; the D is unclear. V lost 3 bases, J lost 4 bases, and 7 bases lay in between. Looked up from germline, CDR1 is LNHDA and CDR2 is SQIVND (reference sequence). CDR3 length equals 13 residues. Here the CDR3 DNA reads TGTGCCAGTAGTATCCGATTTAATCAGCCCCAGCATTTT. This translates into CASSIRFNQPQHF.

The chain employs TRBV2 and TRBJ1-6, with D perhaps matching TRBD1 (5 bases). The CDR3 runs 14 residues. Germline values: CDR1 SNHLY, CDR2 FYNNEI. V lost 6 bases, J lost 5 bases, and 11 bases lay in between. The chain's CDR3 is CASRTGTNNSPLHF. The DNA of the CDR3 is TGTGCCAGCAGAACCGGGACGAATAATTCACCCCTCCACTTT.

The V call is TRBV7-2, the J call TRBJ2-7; weak D call: TRBD2 (6 bases). The CDR3 length is 15 residues. V gave up 2 bases and J gave up 4 bases, with 15 bases separating them. Germline CDR1 and CDR2: SGHTA and FQGNSA. CDR3 in amino acids: CASSLTGGVGYEQYF. For the CDR3, the DNA is TGTGCCAGCAGCTTAACGGGCGGGGTTGGGTACGAGCAGTACTTC.

The chain links TRBV19 to TRBJ1-5; TRBD1 matches 7 bases. The CDR3 totals 13 residues. Looked up from germline, CDR1 is LNHDA and CDR2 is SQIVND (reference sequence). Trimming removed 7 bases from V and 5 bases from J; junction bases left unmatched: 5. This chain's CDR3 is CASIARGDQPQHF. As DNA, the CDR3 is TGTGCCAGTATTGCCAGGGGGGATCAGCCCCAGCATTTT.

The chain joins TRBV5-6 to TRBJ1-2; TRBD1 matches at 7 bases. The V gene end was trimmed by 3 bases and the J gene end by 5 bases; junction bases not matched to a gene: 7. The germline CDR1 and CDR2 sequences are SGHDT and YYEEEE. The CDR3 runs to 14 residues. This CDR3 is CASSWDRGMYGYTF. CDR3 DNA: TGTGCCAGCAGCTGGGACAGAGGAATGTATGGCTACACCTTC.

This clone turned up a few times. The rearrangement links TRBV18 to TRBJ1-6; TRBD1 aligns across 11 bases. Germline CDR1 and CDR2: KGHSH and LQKENI. The CDR3 runs to 13 residues. V shed 6 bases and J 15 bases; nucleotides not matched to a gene: 7. In nucleotides, the CDR3 is TGTGCCAGCTCCCGGACAGGGGGCGAGGTCCTCCACTTT. It specifies CASSRTGGEVLHF.

This rearrangement joins TRBV7-2 to TRBJ1-3, with no clear D. Germline CDR1 SGHTA, CDR2 FQGNSA. This CDR3 is 14 amino acids long. The ends were cut back, 5 bases at V and 4 bases at J, with 12 bases in the middle. This CDR3 reads CASSPFLTGNTIYF. As DNA, the CDR3 is TGTGCCAGCAGCCCCTTCTTGACGGGAAACACCATATATTTT.

The CDR3 spells CARSIPQRKAFF. The DNA of the CDR3 is TGTGCCAGATCTATTCCCCAAAGGAAAGCTTTCTTT. The rearrangement joins TRBV2 to TRBJ1-1; D is uncertain. Trimming removed 9 bases from V and 9 bases from J, with 17 bases in between. The CDR3 extends over 12 amino acids. Germline assignment: CDR1 SNHLY and CDR2 FYNNEI. The whole variable domain, remainder taken from reference TRBV2 and TRBJ1-1, is EPEVTQTPSHQVTQMGQEVILRCVPISNHLYFYWYRQILGQKVEFLVSFYNNEISEKSEIFDDQFSVERPDGSNFTLKIRSTKLEDSAMYFCARSIPQRKAFFGQGTRLTVV.

This clone has more than one count but fewer than ten. The CDR3 reads CASRLNSNQPQHF. The CDR3, as DNA: TGTGCCAGCAGGCTCAATAGCAATCAGCCCCAGCATTTT. V and J are TRBV2 and TRBJ1-5, with D unclear. The CDR3 has 13 amino acids. The germline V and J ends were trimmed by 6 bases and 0 bases, with 6 bases remaining between them. Germline CDR1 SNHLY, CDR2 FYNNEI.

This chain connects TRBV5-1 to TRBJ2-1; D possibly corresponds to TRBD1 (6 bases). CDR3 size: 15 residues. Trimming removed 1 base from V and 8 bases from J, with 16 bases in between. The V gene's germline CDR1 is SGHRS and CDR2 YFSETQ. CDR3 nucleotides: TGCGCCAGCAGCTTGTATGCGACAGGAGTAGATGAGCAGTTCTTC. This encodes CASSLYATGVDEQFF.

This clone was counted a single time. The chain links TRBV18 to TRBJ1-2, with 7 positions matching TRBD1. The V segment lost 3 bases and the J segment 8 bases; nucleotides outside the gene matches: 12. The CDR3 totals 15 residues. CDR1 and CDR2 from the germline V gene are KGHSH and LQKENI. The CDR3 region is CASSPKRTGADGYTF. DNA for the CDR3: TGTGCCAGCTCACCCAAACGGACAGGAGCGGACGGCTACACCTTC.

In DNA, the CDR3 is TGCAGCGTTGAAGGACTAGGGACTAGCGGGGACTACGAGCAGTACTTC. This gives the protein CSVEGLGTSGDYEQYF. The chain employs TRBV29-1 and TRBJ2-7; 13 positions agree with TRBD2. V shed 1 base, J shed 3 bases, and the junction held 6 bases outside the gene matches. Germline CDR1 and CDR2: SQVTM and ANQGSEA. CDR3 length equals 16 residues.

The rearrangement links TRBV27 to TRBJ2-7, with D possibly being TRBD1 (5 bases). V lost 3 bases and J 4 bases, leaving 22 bases between the germline ends. The germline V gene encodes CDR1 MNHEY and CDR2 SMNVEV (reference sequence). The CDR3 is 17 residues long. The CDR3 loop reads CASSFRANGAGTYEQYF. CDR3 DNA: TGTGCCAGCAGTTTTCGGGCAAATGGGGCAGGAACGTACGAGCAGTACTTC.

This chain links TRBV11-1 with TRBJ2-1; 7 bases map to TRBD1. After removal of 5 bases from V and 4 bases from J, the junction contained 8 bases not matched to a gene. Per the germline V gene, CDR1 is SGHAT and CDR2 is FQDESV (reference sequence). This CDR3 spans 15 amino acids. The DNA for the CDR3 is TGTGCCAGCAGCCACCGGGACAGAAATTACAATGAGCAGTTCTTC. It is translated as CASSHRDRNYNEQFF.

The chain uses TRBV12-3 or TRBV12-4 and TRBJ1-6, with no clear D. The CDR3 has 13 residues. The V gene lost 4 bases and the J gene lost 4 bases, with 5 bases spanning the gap. The CDR3 DNA is TGTGCCAGCAGTTGGGAGTATAATTCACCCCTCCACTTT. It yields the protein CASSWEYNSPLHF.

The genes are TRBV19 and TRBJ1-1; D possibly corresponds to TRBD1 (6 bases). The CDR3 loop spans 14 amino acids. Between the trimmed V and J ends, which lost 4 bases and 11 bases, there was a span of 20 bases. Germline CDR1 LNHDA, CDR2 SQIVND (reference sequence). CDR3 amino acids: CASSTRQVGSAAFF. CDR3 bases: TGTGCCAGTAGTACCAGACAGGTCGGGAGCGCGGCTTTCTTT. Filled out from reference TRBV19 and TRBJ1-1, the complete variable domain reads DGGITQSPKYLFRKEGQNVTLSCEQNLNHDAMYWYRQDPGQGLRLIYYSQIVNDFQKGDIAEGYSVSREKKESFPLTVTSAQKNPTAFYLCASSTRQVGSAAFFGQGTRLTVV.

CDR3 region: CAIRELAGGTGELFF. CDR3 DNA sequence: TGTGCCATCAGGGAACTAGCGGGGGGCACCGGGGAGCTGTTTTTT. The rearrangement uses TRBV10-3 and TRBJ2-2; 12 nucleotides agree with TRBD2. The J segment lost 4 bases and the V segment lost 6 bases, leaving 3 bases of the junction unmatched. In germline, CDR1 is ENHRY, CDR2 SYGVKD. This CDR3 comprises 15 residues.

The chain carries TRBV5-8 and TRBJ2-1; D unresolved. The CDR3 is made up of 13 amino acids. In germline, CDR1 is SGHTS, CDR2 YDEGEE. Trimming took 1 base from V and 4 from J, leaving 6 bases between them. In DNA form, the CDR3 reads TGTGCCAGCAGCTTGAGAGATTACAATGAGCAGTTCTTC. It is translated as CASSLRDYNEQFF.

V is TRBV10-3 and J is TRBJ2-2; D gene unclear. The germline V gene has CDR1 ENHRY and CDR2 SYGVKD. The ends were cut back, 10 bases at V and 4 bases at J, with 19 bases in the middle. This CDR3 region has 15 residues. The CDR3 bases are TGTGCCACCACTTACAAGGGTTCAAGCACCGGGGAGCTGTTTTTT. It translates to CATTYKGSSTGELFF.

The rearrangement links TRBV30 to TRBJ1-2, with D perhaps matching TRBD1 (5 bases). CDR3 length: 11 residues. The V end lost 0 bases, the J end lost 6 bases, and 5 bases lay between the germline ends. Germline V gene lookup returns CDR1 GTSNPN and CDR2 SVGIG (reference sequence). CDR3 amino acids: CAWSVGDGYTF. For the CDR3, the DNA is TGTGCCTGGAGTGTGGGGGATGGCTACACCTTC. The whole variable domain, filled in from reference TRBV30 and TRBJ1-2, reads SQTIHQWPATLVQPVGSPLSLECTVEGTSNPNLYWYRQAAGRGLQLLFYSVGIGQISSEVPQNLSASRPQDRQFILSSKKLLLSDSGFYLCAWSVGDGYTFGSGTRLTVV.

This chain uses TRBV7-2 with TRBJ1-1; 9 positions agree with TRBD1. V was pared by 2 bases and J by 6 bases, with 7 bases of the junction left unmatched. The germline CDR1 and CDR2 sequences are SGHTA and FQGNSA. This CDR3 is 15 amino acids long. CDR3 loop: CASSLMGQGRAEAFF. The DNA for the CDR3 is TGTGCCAGCAGCTTAATGGGACAGGGTAGGGCTGAAGCTTTCTTT.

The chain carries TRBV7-9 and TRBJ1-1, with D perhaps matching TRBD1 (5 bases). The CDR3 has 13 residues. CDR1 is SEHNR and CDR2 is FQNEAQ in the germline V gene (reference sequence). Trimming pared 2 bases from V and 6 bases from J, leaving 10 bases between. The CDR3 DNA is TGTGCCAGCAGCTTACAGGGAGGGGCTGAAGCTTTCTTT. Translation gives CASSLQGGAEAFF.

The V gene is TRBV2, the J gene TRBJ1-1, with TRBD1 as a possible D gene (6 bases). This CDR3 is built from 15 residues. V shed 4 bases and J shed 4 bases, with 16 bases lying between them. The germline V gene encodes CDR1 SNHLY and CDR2 FYNNEI. CDR3 sequence: CASSGGQWVGTEAFF. CDR3 DNA: TGTGCCAGCAGTGGGGGACAATGGGTAGGCACTGAAGCTTTCTTT. Variable domain in full (rest from reference TRBV2 and TRBJ1-1): EPEVTQTPSHQVTQMGQEVILRCVPISNHLYFYWYRQILGQKVEFLVSFYNNEISEKSEIFDDQFSVERPDGSNFTLKIRSTKLEDSAMYFCASSGGQWVGTEAFFGQGTRLTVV.

This clone was seen just once. V and J are TRBV30 and TRBJ1-2; possible D gene TRBD1, 6 bases. Germline CDR1 and CDR2: GTSNPN and SVGIG (reference sequence). This CDR3 comprises 14 residues. Trimming shortened V by 0 bases and J by 4 bases, and 12 bases separated the two germline ends. CDR3 bases: TGTGCCTGGAGTGTCAATGAGGACAGCTATGGCTACACCTTC. It yields the protein CAWSVNEDSYGYTF.

V and J are TRBV5-1 and TRBJ1-4; D not resolved. CDR1 and CDR2 (germline): SGHRS, YFSETQ. The CDR3 has 16 residues. V shed 1 base and J shed 4 bases, with 14 bases lying between them. This chain's CDR3 is CASSLTSGQYNEKLFF. In nucleotides, the CDR3 is TGCGCCAGCAGCTTGACGTCTGGGCAGTATAATGAAAAACTGTTTTTT.

The chain employs TRBV21-1 and TRBJ2-5; the table's D call of TRBD2 was not tested on the DNA. TRBV21-1 constitutes a pseudogene. The CDR3 sequence is 15 residues long. This chain's CDR3 is CASSKVGGKQETQYF. DNA of the CDR3: TGTGCCAGCAGCAAAGTGGGGGGGAAACAAGAGACCCAGTACTTC.